This T cell receptor beta chain was identified in a study of T cell responses to AZD1222 COVID-19 vaccine. Study-wide results and caveats: Most donors were white British, females outnumbered males, and clonal diversity was possibly underestimated. Spike-specific TCR breadth and depth both grew after two AZD1222 doses. Along spike, vaccine-associated CD4 TCRs were found throughout, with dominance at 160-218 and 743-854. Of the AZD1222 recipients, only 5 or 6 were seropositive at baseline.

A note on this clone: Antigen: not known.

Sequencing used immunoSEQ multiplex PCR; TCRdb keeps in-frame clones, though not all of them. The data show fewer than 180,000 clones, approximately 92% seen once. Trimming shortened V by 0 bases and J by 7 bases, and 15 bases separated the two germline ends. This CDR3 has 16 residues. Germline V gives CDR1 MNHEY, CDR2 SVGAGI. This TCR was recovered from an adult who received the AZD1222 COVID-19 vaccine. V usage is TRBV6-5 and J usage is TRBJ1-4, with a tentative D call TRBD1 (5 bases). The sample in question was peripheral blood, obtained 28 days after the second AZD1222 dose. In nucleotides, the CDR3 is TGTGCCAGCAGTTACTCGCAGCGGGGGTTTGGTGAAAAACTGTTTTTT. This encodes CASSYSQRGFGEKLFF.